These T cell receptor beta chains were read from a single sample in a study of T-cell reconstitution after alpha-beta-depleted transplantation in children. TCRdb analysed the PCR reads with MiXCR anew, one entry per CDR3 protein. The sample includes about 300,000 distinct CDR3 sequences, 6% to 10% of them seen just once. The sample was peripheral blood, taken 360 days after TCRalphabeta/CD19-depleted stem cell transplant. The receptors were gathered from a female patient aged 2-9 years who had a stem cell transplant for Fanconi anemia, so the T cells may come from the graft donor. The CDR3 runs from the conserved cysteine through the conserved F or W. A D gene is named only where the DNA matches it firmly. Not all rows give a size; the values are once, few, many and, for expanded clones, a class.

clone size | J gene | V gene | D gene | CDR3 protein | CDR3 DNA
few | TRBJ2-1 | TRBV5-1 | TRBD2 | CASSFPTTYSGGADSEQFF | TGCGCCAGCAGCTTCCCCACCACCTATAGCGGGGGGGCCGATAGTGAGCAGTTCTTC
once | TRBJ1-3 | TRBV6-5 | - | CASGPGNTIYF | TGTGCCAGCGGCCCGGGGAACACCATATATTTT
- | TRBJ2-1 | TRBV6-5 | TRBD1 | CASSFHRGPYNEQFF | TGTGCCAGCAGTTTCCACAGGGGGCCTTACAATGAGCAGTTCTTC
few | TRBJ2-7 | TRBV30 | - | CAWSVLQGWNEQYF | TGTGCCTGGAGTGTACTACAGGGCTGGAACGAGCAGTACTTC
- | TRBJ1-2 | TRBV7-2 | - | CASSPSRLKIWGGYTF | TGTGCCAGCAGCCCTTCCCGACTCAAAATTTGGGGGGGCTACACCTTC
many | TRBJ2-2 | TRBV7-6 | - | CASSLWGTGELFF | TGTGCCAGCAGCTTATGGGGGACCGGGGAGCTGTTTTTT
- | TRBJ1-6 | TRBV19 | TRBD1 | CASRGQVFSPLHF | TGTGCCAGCAGGGGACAGGTATTTTCACCCCTCCACTTT
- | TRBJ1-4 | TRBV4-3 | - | CASSQVSSAGLTTNEKLFF | TGCGCCAGCAGCCAAGTATCATCCGCGGGATTAACAACTAATGAAAAACTGTTTTTT
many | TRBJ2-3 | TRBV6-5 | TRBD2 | CNRGGRADTQYF | TGTAACCGGGGAGGGCGCGCAGATACGCAGTATTTT
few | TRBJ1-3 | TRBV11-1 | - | CASSLEAARGGNTIYF | TGTGCCAGCAGCTTAGAGGCGGCCCGAGGAGGAAACACCATATATTTT
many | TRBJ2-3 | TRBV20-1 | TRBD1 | CASGQSTDTQYF | TGCGCTTCGGGACAGTCTACAGATACGCAGTATTTT
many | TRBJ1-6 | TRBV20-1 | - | CSARDTAPNNSPLHF | TGCAGTGCTAGAGATACGGCTCCCAATAATTCACCCCTCCACTTT
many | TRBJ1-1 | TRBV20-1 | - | CSASRRVFPYTEAFF | TGCAGTGCTTCCCGACGCGTTTTTCCTTACACTGAAGCTTTCTTT
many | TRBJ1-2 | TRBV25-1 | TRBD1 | CASSLRDRGSYTF | TGTGCCAGCAGTCTCCGGGACAGGGGGTCCTACACCTTC
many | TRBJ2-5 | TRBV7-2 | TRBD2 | CASTEERGGYETQYF | TGTGCCAGCACCGAAGAGCGGGGCGGGTATGAGACCCAGTACTTC
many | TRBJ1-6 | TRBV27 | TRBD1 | CASSWGQGVYPSYNSPLHF | TGTGCCAGCAGTTGGGGACAGGGTGTCTATCCTTCCTATAATTCACCCCTCCACTTT
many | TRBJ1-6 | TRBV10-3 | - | CAISESGQLDSPLHF | TGTGCCATCAGTGAGTCAGGACAGTTAGATTCACCCCTCCACTTT